The sequence of this T cell receptor beta chain was determined in a study of blood T cell repertoires in COVID-19. Whole-study context: Specimens from acute and convalescent COVID-19 originated in the United States, Italy and Spain. Sources were T cells, B-cell-depleted T cells, or PBMCs; the material itself was cDNA or gDNA.

In the authors' methods: Quantification of nucleated cells was approximated via reference gene primer amplification. Sequencing was performed with immunoSEQ multiplex PCR; in TCRdb, only in-frame clones are kept and a portion is missing. D and trimming were read from the DNA, whereas the V and J calls and clone size are those reported in that table. The profile shows about 380,000 clones, 89% of them singletons. Sequenced: peripheral blood. This TCR derives from a man aged 40-55 years with acute or convalescent COVID-19.

This chain's CDR3 is CASSGRDTDTQYF. The CDR3, as DNA: TGTGCCAGCAGCGGACGGGACACAGATACGCAGTATTTT. This chain links TRBV9 with TRBJ2-3, with D possibly matching TRBD2 (5 bases). Germline V CDR1 and CDR2: SGDLS, YYNGEE. V was shortened by 3 bases and J by 2 bases, with 7 bases between the two germline ends. The CDR3 runs to 13 residues.